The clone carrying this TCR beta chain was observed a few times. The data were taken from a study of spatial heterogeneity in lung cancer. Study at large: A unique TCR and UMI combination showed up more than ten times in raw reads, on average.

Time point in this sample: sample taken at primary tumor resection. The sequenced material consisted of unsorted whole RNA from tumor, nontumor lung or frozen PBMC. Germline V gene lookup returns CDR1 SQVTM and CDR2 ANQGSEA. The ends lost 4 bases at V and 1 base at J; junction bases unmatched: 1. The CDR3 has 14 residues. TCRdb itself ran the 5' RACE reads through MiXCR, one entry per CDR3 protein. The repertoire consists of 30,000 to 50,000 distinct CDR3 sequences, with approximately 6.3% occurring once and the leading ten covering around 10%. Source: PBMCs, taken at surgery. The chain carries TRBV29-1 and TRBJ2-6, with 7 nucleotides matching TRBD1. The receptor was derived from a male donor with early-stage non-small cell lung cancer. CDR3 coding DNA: TGCAGCGTTGCCAGGGGGTCTGGGGCCAACGTCCTGACTTTC. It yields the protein CSVARGSGANVLTF.